This TCR beta chain came from a study of blood T cell repertoires in COVID-19. Overall study: Italy, Spain and the United States were the sources of the convalescent and acute COVID-19 samples. PBMCs, B-cell-depleted T cells, or T cells were the source of the cDNA or gDNA that made up the material.

The CDR3 spans 15 residues. Germline-derived CDR1 and CDR2 are SGHVS and FQNEAQ. Trimming removed 4 bases from V and 5 bases from J, with 17 bases in between. In the original workflow: Reference gene primers were amplified, and this amplification served to estimate nucleated cell counts. The assay was immunoSEQ multiplex PCR, and TCRdb's table has in-frame clones only and misses some. V, J and clone size are taken as reported in that table, and D and trimming were inferred from the DNA itself. This table has around 190,000 clones, roughly 85% appearing once. Material for sequencing was peripheral blood. The chain combines TRBV7-8 with TRBJ1-2; unclear D gene. The receptor was derived from a woman aged 80 or over with acute or convalescent COVID-19. Here the CDR3 reads CASSSPSEGGYGYTF. The CDR3 nucleotides read TGTGCCAGCAGCTCCCCATCGGAGGGTGGATATGGCTACACCTTC.